This T cell receptor (beta chain) was sequenced in a study of T-cell memory formation after mild COVID-19. Study summary: There were largely donor-specific TCR clusters.

Study outcomes and limitations: Clonal second-wave expansions that peaked on day 37 had unconfirmed SARS-CoV-2 specificity. Shrinking CD4+ clones were chiefly CM and EM; CD8+ ones were chiefly EMRA.

V lost 1 base to trimming and J lost 4 bases; unmatched junction nucleotides: 0. This CDR3 comprises 13 residues. CDR1 is LNHNV and CDR2 is YYDKDF in the germline V gene (reference sequence). Amplification by 5'RACE using constant-segment primers produced TCR alpha and TCR beta cDNA libraries that carried sample barcodes and UMIs. TCRdb used MiXCR to reprocess the 5' RACE reads, holding one entry per CDR3 protein. The sample shows more than 150,000 distinct CDR3 sequences, less than 20% of them seen only once. This clonotype was found a few times. No antigen is known for it. The sample was PBMCs or a T cell subset sorted from them (not recorded which). This chain uses TRBV15 with TRBJ2-5, with TRBD2 matching over 7 bases. This receptor was obtained from a man between 18 and 29 years old who had mild COVID-19 (a few samples of this study predate the infection). Cell type and time point are not known. CDR3 DNA: TGTGCCACCAGCAGAGGGGGGGGAGAGACCCAGTACTTC. The encoded protein is CATSRGGGETQYF.